Each of the 9 T cell receptor beta chains below was sequenced from the same sample in a study of blood T cell repertoires in COVID-19. Using immunoSEQ multiplex PCR, the repertoire was profiled, and TCRdb retains in-frame clones only, with some absent. This sample has about 410,000 clones, with around nine tenths found just once. Input material: peripheral blood. The receptors stem from a woman in her thirties or forties with COVID-19, enrolled during active disease.

The V and J genes are TRBV6-5 and TRBJ1-5; D is ambiguous. The CDR3 sequence is 13 residues long. V was shortened by 2 bases and J by 3 bases, with 5 bases between the two germline ends. The germline CDR1 and CDR2 sequences are MNHEY and SVGAGI. The DNA of the CDR3 is TGTGCCAGCAGTTACCTACCCAATCAGCCCCAGCATTTT. Its protein product is CASSYLPNQPQHF.

The genes are TRBV7-9 and TRBJ1-2; 7 positions match TRBD1. This CDR3 region has 13 residues. With V trimmed by 5 bases and J by 5 bases, 5 bases remained unmatched. Germline CDR1 is SEHNR and CDR2 is FQNEAQ (reference sequence). DNA for the CDR3: TGTGCCAGCAGCCCCGGACAGGTTTATGGCTACACCTTC. Its protein product is CASSPGQVYGYTF.

The chain employs TRBV3-1 (or the pseudogene TRBV3-2) and TRBJ1-1; D is undetermined. The CDR3 is 14 residues long. V was shortened by 2 bases and J by 4 bases, with 11 bases between the two germline ends. Germline CDR1 LGHDT, CDR2 YNNKEL (reference sequence). CDR3 region: CASSQRVSVTEAFF. CDR3 sequence (DNA): TGTGCCAGCAGCCAACGGGTAAGTGTCACTGAAGCTTTCTTT.

The V and J genes are TRBV7-9 and TRBJ2-7, with D maybe TRBD1 (5 bases). The CDR3 has 15 residues. V shed 4 bases and J shed 4 bases, with 17 bases lying between them. Germline V lookup: CDR1 SEHNR, CDR2 FQNEAQ (reference sequence). CDR3 sequence: CASSSAWGSEYEQYF. The CDR3 region has the DNA TGTGCCAGCAGCTCAGCTTGGGGCAGTGAGTACGAGCAGTACTTC. Using reference TRBV7-9 and TRBJ2-7 for the parts outside the CDR3, the full variable domain is DTGVSQNPRHKITKRGQNVTFRCDPISEHNRLYWYRQTLGQGPEFLTYFQNEAQLEKSRLLSDRFSAERPKGSFSTLEIQRTEQGDSAMYLCASSSAWGSEYEQYFGPGTRLTVT.

The chain uses TRBV11-1 and TRBJ1-2; D gene uncertain. The CDR3 contains 13 residues. Germline V lookup: CDR1 SGHAT, CDR2 FQDESV (reference sequence). The V end was cut by 5 bases, the J end by 0 bases, with 7 bases between. CDR3 bases: TGTGCCAGCAGCCTGGCAGCTAACTATGGCTACACCTTC. Protein product: CASSLAANYGYTF.

The chain employs TRBV7-3 and TRBJ2-7; TRBD1 matches 9 bases. Germline lookup yields CDR1 SGHTA and CDR2 FQGTGA. This CDR3 has 14 amino acids. J was trimmed by 3 bases and V by 5 bases; bases with no gene match: 5. Here the CDR3 DNA reads TGTGCCAGCAGCCCTTGGACAGGGGACTACGAGCAGTACTTC. It is translated as CASSPWTGDYEQYF.

The chain's CDR3 is CASSQVPPGQITYEQYF. CDR3 coding DNA: TGTGCCAGCAGCCAAGTTCCCCCGGGACAGATAACCTACGAGCAGTACTTC. This chain joins TRBV14 and TRBJ2-7; 7 bases map to TRBD1. The CDR3 has 17 amino acids. Germline CDR1 reads SGHDN; CDR2 reads FVKESK. The V segment lost 1 base and the J segment 2 bases; nucleotides outside the gene matches: 11.

This rearrangement joins TRBV24-1 to TRBJ2-3, with TRBD1 matching 7 bases. Germline lookup yields CDR1 KGHDR and CDR2 SFDVKD. The ends lost 9 bases at V and 9 bases at J; junction bases unmatched: 8. The CDR3 is 12 residues long. CDR3 sequence (DNA): TGTGCCACCGCTACTACAGGGGACACGCAGTATTTT. This encodes CATATTGDTQYF.

To note about this clone: Other nucleotide sequences in the sample specify the same CDR3. V and J are TRBV19 and TRBJ2-7, with TRBD1 matching over 7 bases. Germline CDR1 and CDR2: LNHDA and SQIVND (reference sequence). The V gene end was trimmed by 3 bases and the J gene end by 3 bases; junction bases not matched to a gene: 5. The CDR3 has 14 residues. The CDR3 region has the DNA TGTGCCAGTAGTATGTCTCGGGACAGCTACGAGCAGTACTTC. Amino acid sequence: CASSMSRDSYEQYF. Full variable domain (rest looked up from reference TRBV19 and TRBJ2-7): DGGITQSPKYLFRKEGQNVTLSCEQNLNHDAMYWYRQDPGQGLRLIYYSQIVNDFQKGDIAEGYSVSREKKESFPLTVTSAQKNPTAFYLCASSMSRDSYEQYFGPGTRLTVT.